Shown below are 23 T cell receptor beta chains from a single sample sequenced in a study of shared clonotypes between healthy human individuals. Only CD45RO-negative cells positively selected for CCR7 counted as naive CD8 cells, so terminally differentiated effector memory CD45RA+ cells were excluded. The table came from immunoSEQ multiplex PCR; TCRdb's copy has only in-frame clones and leaves some out. The profile shows millions of clones, 85% to 95% of them singletons. Specimen: naive CD8+ T cells sorted from blood. The receptors stem from a man aged 18 to 29 in good health.

This sequence joins TRBV6-6 and TRBJ2-5; 13 bases line up with TRBD2. This CDR3 spans 16 amino acids. V shed 6 bases and J 2 bases; nucleotides not matched to a gene: 6. Germline CDR1 MNHNY, CDR2 SVGAGI (reference sequence). The CDR3 protein is CASRQGLAGVQETQYF. CDR3 DNA sequence: TGTGCCAGCAGACAAGGACTAGCGGGAGTACAAGAGACCCAGTACTTC.

This chain links TRBV6-5 with TRBJ1-1; D possibly corresponds to TRBD1 (5 bases). CDR1 and CDR2 from the germline V gene are MNHEY and SVGAGI. The CDR3 spans 14 residues. With 5 bases removed from V and 3 bases from J, the gap between germline ends came to 13 bases. This chain's CDR3 is CASSRGGEDTEAFF. The CDR3 coding sequence is TGTGCCAGCAGTCGGGGGGGAGAGGACACTGAAGCTTTCTTT.

The V call is TRBV6-1, the J call TRBJ1-1, with D unresolved. Trimming removed 6 bases from V and 5 bases from J, with 10 bases in between. There are 12 residues in the CDR3. The germline gives CDR1 MNHNS, CDR2 SASEGT. As DNA, the CDR3 is TGTGCCAGCAGGGTCGACGGAACTGAAGCTTTCTTT. It encodes CASRVDGTEAFF.

This clone was seen once. CDR3: CATREVNTEAFF. The CDR3 DNA reads TGTGCCACTCGGGAGGTGAACACTGAAGCTTTCTTT. The chain employs TRBV28 and TRBJ1-1; D unresolved. This CDR3 region has 12 residues. V was shortened by 10 bases and J by 0 bases, with 9 bases between the two germline ends. Germline CDR1 and CDR2: MDHEN and SYDVKM. The complete variable domain, with remaining parts taken from reference TRBV28 and TRBJ1-1, reads DVKVTQSSRYLVKRTGEKVFLECVQDMDHENMFWYRQDPGLGLRLIYFSYDVKMKEKGDIPEGYSVSREKKERFSLILESASTNQTSMYLCATREVNTEAFFGQGTRLTVV.

The chain combines TRBV7-2 with TRBJ1-2; a possible D gene is TRBD1 (5 bases). This CDR3 has 17 amino acids. CDR1 and CDR2 from the germline V gene are SGHTA and FQGNSA. Trimming pared 1 base from V and 5 bases from J, leaving 20 bases between. The CDR3 protein is CASSLVALEGARYGYTF. The CDR3 DNA sequence: TGTGCCAGCAGCTTAGTTGCCCTAGAAGGGGCGCGGTATGGCTACACCTTC.

V gene TRBV5-1 combines with J gene TRBJ1-4; the D is unclear. Trimming took 1 base from V and 5 from J, leaving 12 bases between them. The CDR3 totals 15 residues. Germline V gene sequence: CDR1 SGHRS, CDR2 YFSETQ. The CDR3 region is CASSLTRGVNEKLFF. The CDR3 coding sequence is TGCGCCAGCAGCTTGACGAGAGGAGTGAATGAAAAACTGTTTTTT. Full variable domain (outside the CDR3, taken from reference TRBV5-1 and TRBJ1-4): KAGVTQTPRYLIKTRGQQVTLSCSPISGHRSVSWYQQTPGQGLQFLFEYFSETQRNKGNFPGRFSGRQFSNSRSEMNVSTLELGDSALYLCASSLTRGVNEKLFFGSGTQLSVL.

In regard to this clone: Different DNA sequences within this sample yield the same CDR3. The chain uses TRBV6-5 and TRBJ2-7; a weak D match, TRBD1 (6 bases). Trimming removed 0 bases from V and 2 bases from J, with 14 bases in between. The germline gives CDR1 MNHEY, CDR2 SVGAGI. This CDR3 has 16 amino acids. The CDR3 nucleotides read TGTGCCAGCAGTTACTCTACAGGGCAACGGGCCTACGAGCAGTACTTC. Protein sequence: CASSYSTGQRAYEQYF.

A word on this clone: Other DNA sequences in this sample translate to the same CDR3. The chain has TRBV6-5 and TRBJ2-3; D not certain. The length of the CDR3 is 14 residues. V lost 3 bases and J lost 0, with 7 bases in between. The germline gives CDR1 MNHEY, CDR2 SVGAGI. DNA for the CDR3: TGTGCCAGCAGTTATGGGCAGAGCACAGATACGCAGTATTTT. It is translated as CASSYGQSTDTQYF.

The chain uses TRBV2 and TRBJ2-5; 9 bases are a match to TRBD1. V trimming: 5 bases; J trimming: 2 bases; junction bases outside the gene matches: 6. The CDR3 runs to 15 residues. Germline V gene lookup returns CDR1 SNHLY and CDR2 FYNNEI. The CDR3 sequence is CASSQRDREQETQYF. The CDR3 DNA is TGTGCCAGCAGTCAAAGGGACAGGGAACAAGAGACCCAGTACTTC.

The chain's CDR3 is CASSLAAAGVETQYF. CDR3 sequence (DNA): TGTGCCAGCAGCTTAGCCGCGGCAGGGGTAGAGACCCAGTACTTC. The rearrangement uses TRBV7-9 and TRBJ2-5; weak D call: TRBD1 (6 bases). V lost 0 bases and J 4 bases, leaving 12 bases between the germline ends. The germline gives CDR1 SEHNR, CDR2 FQNEAQ (reference sequence). CDR3 length: 15 residues. The full variable domain, with the rest looked up from reference TRBV7-9 and TRBJ2-5, is DTGVSQNPRHKITKRGQNVTFRCDPISEHNRLYWYRQTLGQGPEFLTYFQNEAQLEKSRLLSDRFSAERPKGSFSTLEIQRTEQGDSAMYLCASSLAAAGVETQYFGPGTRLLVL.

This clone has a single count. The chain is built from TRBV6-5 and TRBJ2-5, with D perhaps TRBD2 (5 bases). The V end lost 5 bases, the J end lost 4 bases, and 14 bases lay between the germline ends. This CDR3 is built from 14 residues. CDR1 is MNHEY, CDR2 SVGAGI, per germline. The CDR3 sequence: CASSRPGRAETQYF. DNA of the CDR3: TGTGCCAGCAGTCGGCCGGGGAGAGCAGAGACCCAGTACTTC.

In the case of this clone: The sample contains more than one DNA sequence encoding this CDR3. The chain employs TRBV5-6 and TRBJ2-7; D remains ambiguous. The V end lost 0 bases, the J end lost 4 bases, and 11 bases lay between the germline ends. This CDR3 has 14 residues. Germline V lookup: CDR1 SGHDT, CDR2 YYEEEE. CDR3 in DNA: TGTGCCAGCAGCTTGGGGCAGAGTTTTTACGAGCAGTACTTC. This translates into CASSLGQSFYEQYF.

The chain couples TRBV6-5 to TRBJ2-7; D gene unclear. The CDR3 is made up of 13 amino acids. V lost 5 bases to trimming and J lost 4 bases, with 12 bases between them. From germline, CDR1 is MNHEY and CDR2 SVGAGI. The DNA of the CDR3 is TGTGCCAGCAGTCTTACCCAAATGTACGAGCAGTACTTC. Residues: CASSLTQMYEQYF.

This clone is a singleton in its sample. V and J are TRBV10-3 and TRBJ2-7; D is ambiguous. V lost 2 bases, J lost 8 bases, and 7 bases lay in between. CDR1 is ENHRY and CDR2 is SYGVKD in the germline V gene. The CDR3 runs 11 residues. CDR3 bases: TGTGCCATCAGTGAGGATTACAAGCAGTACTTC. Protein sequence: CAISEDYKQYF.

DNA for the CDR3: TGTGCCAGCAGTTACTCGAACCCGAACACTGAAGCTTTCTTT. Amino acids: CASSYSNPNTEAFF. The chain carries TRBV6-5 and TRBJ1-1; unclear D gene. Trimming stripped 0 bases from V and 1 base from J, with 6 bases between. The CDR3 consists of 14 residues. CDR1 MNHEY and CDR2 SVGAGI come from the germline V gene.

The CDR3 sequence is CASTPKEGTDEQYF. DNA of the CDR3: TGTGCCAGCACCCCAAAGGAGGGGACGGACGAGCAGTACTTC. The V call is TRBV7-9, the J call TRBJ2-7; tentatively, D is TRBD2 (6 bases). Looked up from germline, CDR1 is SEHNR and CDR2 is FQNEAQ (reference sequence). The CDR3 consists of 14 residues. The V end lost 7 bases, the J end lost 5 bases, and 18 bases lay between the germline ends.

The table lists this clone with a count of one. The chain combines TRBV27 with TRBJ2-1; D is uncertain. Germline V gene lookup returns CDR1 MNHEY and CDR2 SMNVEV (reference sequence). The CDR3 covers 12 residues. The V end lost 3 bases, the J end lost 5 bases, and 5 bases lay between the germline ends. In DNA form, the CDR3 reads TGTGCCAGCAGTTTCGCCCACAATGAGCAGTTCTTC. Translated: CASSFAHNEQFF.

This chain links TRBV9 with TRBJ2-5; D might be TRBD1 (6 bases). Germline V gene sequence: CDR1 SGDLS, CDR2 YYNGEE. V dropped 4 bases and J dropped 7 bases, with 11 bases sitting between them. The CDR3 contains 12 residues. The CDR3 loop is CASSTPQGTQYF. CDR3 bases: TGTGCCAGCAGCACTCCACAGGGGACCCAGTACTTC. Full variable domain (rest looked up from reference TRBV9 and TRBJ2-5): DSGVTQTPKHLITATGQRVTLRCSPRSGDLSVYWYQQSLDQGLQFLIQYYNGEERAKGNILERFSAQQFPDLHSELNLSSLELGDSALYFCASSTPQGTQYFGPGTRLLVL.

The chain is built from TRBV19 and TRBJ1-1; perhaps TRBD1 as D (5 bases). Germline CDR1 LNHDA, CDR2 SQIVND (reference sequence). The ends were cut back, 7 bases at V and 8 bases at J, with 17 bases in the middle. The CDR3 has 13 amino acids. In DNA, the CDR3 is TGTGCCAGTATCCCCCGGGGCCGCGCAGAAGCTTTCTTT. Amino acid sequence: CASIPRGRAEAFF.

This clone came up a few times. CDR3 coding DNA: TGTGCCAGCAGCGCTGGAGGTACCGAGCAGTACTTC. Its protein is CASSAGGTEQYF. The chain uses TRBV5-4 and TRBJ2-7, with D possibly being TRBD2 (5 bases). CDR1 is SGHNT, CDR2 YYREEE, per germline (reference sequence). Trimming removed 4 bases at V and 6 bases at J, with 11 bases between. This CDR3 region has 12 residues. The full variable domain, completed using reference TRBV5-4 and TRBJ2-7, is ETGVTQSPTHLIKTRGQQVTLRCSSQSGHNTVSWYQQALGQGPQFIFQYYREEENGRGNFPPRFSGLQFPNYSSELNVNALELDDSALYLCASSAGGTEQYFGPGTRLTVT.

Note on this clone: Within the sample, other DNA sequences also encode this same CDR3. CDR3 coding DNA: TGTGCCTGGAGTGTAGGGCTTGAGCAGTTCTTC. Amino acid sequence: CAWSVGLEQFF. V and J are TRBV30 and TRBJ2-1; D is unresolved. The CDR3 loop spans 11 amino acids. Germline lookup yields CDR1 GTSNPN and CDR2 SVGIG (reference sequence). Trimming cost V 0 bases and J 9 bases, with 6 bases left between them.

The gene calls are TRBV28 and TRBJ2-7, with 11 positions matching TRBD2. The V segment lost 6 bases and the J segment 0 bases; nucleotides outside the gene matches: 10. CDR1 MDHEN and CDR2 SYDVKM come from the germline V gene. The CDR3 contains 17 residues. The chain's CDR3 is CASRSTSGGAPSYEQYF. The CDR3 DNA reads as TGTGCCAGCAGGTCAACTAGCGGGGGAGCCCCCTCCTACGAGCAGTACTTC.

The chain carries TRBV2 and TRBJ2-2; 8 bases are a match to TRBD1. Germline assignment: CDR1 SNHLY and CDR2 FYNNEI. The CDR3 sequence is 15 residues long. V dropped 3 bases and J dropped 3; count of bases not matched to a gene: 3. The CDR3 bases are TGTGCCAGCAGTGAGGGACAGGACTACACCGGGGAGCTGTTTTTT. Amino acid sequence: CASSEGQDYTGELFF.